This entry features one T cell receptor (beta chain) sequence. CDR1 MRHNA and CDR2 SNTAGT come from the germline V gene. Trimming removed 3 bases at V and 7 bases at J, with 9 bases between. This CDR3 comprises 12 residues. The sample originates from a study of blood T cell repertoires in COVID-19. Study-wide context: Sites across the United States, Italy and Spain contributed samples from acute and convalescent COVID-19. PBMCs, B-cell-depleted T cells, or T cells were the source of the cDNA or gDNA that made up the material.

Authors' methods: Estimated nucleated cell counts came from reference gene primer amplification. The protocol was immunoSEQ multiplex PCR, while the TCRdb copy is restricted to in-frame clones and leaves out a portion. V, J and clone size are taken as reported in that table, and D and trimming were inferred from the DNA itself. Here the sample spans approximately 280,000 clones, around nine tenths being singletons. Seattle researchers signed up patients amid active infection and tracked them longitudinally. The origin of this receptor is a woman aged 25 to 39 with COVID-19, enrolled during active disease. The sample taken for sequencing was peripheral blood. This chain joins TRBV6-4 and TRBJ1-2, with D unresolved. The CDR3, as DNA: TGTGCCAGCAGTGATCTAAGAGGTGGCTACACCTTC. Its protein product is CASSDLRGGYTF.